This TCR beta chain appears in the sequencing data of a study of T and B cells in COVID-19 patients. Study summary: Most recovered patients had mild to moderate COVID-19 treated as outpatients. Study-wide findings and caveats: Patients with COVID-19 reportedly showed strongly skewed T cell receptor beta variable and joining gene usage. There were 2,000 to 2,500 TCR clusters exclusive to the recovered cohort, 31 with low generation probability.

BIOMED2 TRB-A/B primer pools were used in multiplex TRB PCR. TCRdb recomputed calls from the multiplex PCR reads with MiXCR, one row per CDR3 protein. The profile shows several thousand distinct CDR3 sequences, about a third of them singletons. Remarks on this clonotype: Its specificity is not known.

This CDR3 has 18 amino acids. Losses at the gene ends were 1 base for V and 5 bases for J; bases not matched to a gene: 7. Germline values: CDR1 MGHRA, CDR2 YSYEKL. Each TRB amplification used about 250-550 ng of genomic DNA from blood. The V gene is TRBV4-1, the J gene TRBJ2-1; TRBD2 aligns across 14 bases. The sequencing input was blood. This sequence originates from a human donor who had recovered from COVID-19. CDR3 region: CASSQVDLGLAGDNEQFF. CDR3 DNA sequence: TGCGCCAGCAGCCAAGTTGACCTGGGACTAGCGGGGGACAATGAGCAGTTCTTC.